The 2 T cell receptor beta chains given below trace back to one sample, sequenced in a study of blood T cell repertoires in COVID-19. Some clones are missing from TCRdb's copy, which holds only in-frame ones; the method was immunoSEQ multiplex PCR. The sample carries around 380,000 clones, 81% recorded once. Sequences were obtained from peripheral blood. Source of these receptors: a human donor with acute or convalescent COVID-19. The donor label of this sample is uncertain.

The chain employs TRBV5-1 and TRBJ2-1, with TRBD1 as a possible D gene (5 bases). Trimming shortened V by 1 base and J by 4 bases, and 15 bases separated the two germline ends. The germline V gene has CDR1 SGHRS and CDR2 YFSETQ. This CDR3 spans 16 amino acids. CDR3 amino acids: CASSLRPDRIYNEQFF. The CDR3 DNA sequence: TGCGCCAGCAGCTTGAGGCCCGACAGAATTTACAATGAGCAGTTCTTC.

A remark on this clone: The junction departs from germline at one end; a sequencing error may be responsible. This CDR3 is also generated by other DNA sequences in the sample. V gene TRBV6-5 combines with J gene TRBJ2-5, with TRBD2 as a possible D gene (5 bases). This CDR3 contains 15 residues. Germline CDR1 is MNHEY and CDR2 is SVGAGI. DNA for the CDR3: TGTGCTAGCATGGATGTGTGGGAAGGAGGAGAGACCCAGTACTTC. Translation gives CASMDVWEGGETQYF.